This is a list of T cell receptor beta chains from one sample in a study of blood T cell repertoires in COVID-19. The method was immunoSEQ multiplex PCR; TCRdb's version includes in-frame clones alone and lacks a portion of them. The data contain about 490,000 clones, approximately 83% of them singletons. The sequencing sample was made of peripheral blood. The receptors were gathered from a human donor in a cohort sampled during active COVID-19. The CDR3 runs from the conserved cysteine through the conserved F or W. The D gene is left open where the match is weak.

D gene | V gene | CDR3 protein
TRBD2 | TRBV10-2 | CASSEATSDYEQYF
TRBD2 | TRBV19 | CASSTPGLAGVRNEQFF
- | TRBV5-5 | CASSTEVYEQYF
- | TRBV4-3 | CASSQGLRGTGNEKLFF
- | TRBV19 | CASSIGGVAEYTEAFF
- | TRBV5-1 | CASSPEELGTEQFF
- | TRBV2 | CASRSGANSEKLFF
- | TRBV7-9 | CASSLDPGHEQYF
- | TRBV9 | CASSASSGGGGEAFF
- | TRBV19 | CASSIDGRPQNNYGYTF
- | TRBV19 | CASTITRATNTEAFF
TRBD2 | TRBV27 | CASRTVGGPSGRSYNEQFF
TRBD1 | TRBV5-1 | CASTQGTVNTEAFF
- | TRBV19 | CASSQNNYGYTF
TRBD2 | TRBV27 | CASSLKGGLASSYEQYF
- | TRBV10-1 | CASSTIGSGELFF
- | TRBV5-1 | CASSWRGADGKNIQYF
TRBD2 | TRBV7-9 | CASSLILGRGSTDTQYF
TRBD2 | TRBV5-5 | CASSSSGGVLTYEQYF
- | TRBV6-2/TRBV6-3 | CASSQRPLAYTGELFF
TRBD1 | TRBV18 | CASSRGTGGETQYF
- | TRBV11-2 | CASSSQGYTEAFF